The 22 T cell receptor beta chains below come from one sample, sequenced in a study of beta chain features in type 1 diabetes. The authors reverse transcribed all of the isolated RNA, so sequencing captured expressed TCRB transcripts. The protocol was immunoSEQ multiplex PCR, while the TCRdb copy is restricted to in-frame clones and leaves out a portion. This sample carries roughly 240,000 clones, roughly 70% of them seen once, and the ten largest clones take around 0.05%. Sequenced sample: naive CD4+ T cells from blood. The receptor set was obtained from a man aged 25 to 40 in good health.

The rearrangement uses TRBV4-2 and TRBJ2-7; unclear D gene. The CDR3 spans 11 residues. Looked up from germline, CDR1 is LGHNA and CDR2 is YNFKEQ. V was clipped by 2 bases and J by 6 bases, with 5 bases between them. As DNA, the CDR3 is TGTGCCAGCAGCCAAATGCGCGAGCAGTACTTC. Protein product: CASSQMREQYF.

This chain links TRBV6-5 with TRBJ1-2; no clear D. The CDR3 is 15 amino acids. CDR1 is MNHEY and CDR2 is SVGAGI in the germline V gene. Trimming cost V 0 bases and J 1 base, with 9 bases left between them. The CDR3 loop is CASSYSVTDNYGYTF. Written as DNA, the CDR3 is TGTGCCAGCAGTTACTCGGTGACCGATAACTATGGCTACACCTTC.

This clone has just one count. The chain has TRBV27 and TRBJ2-1, with 7 bases that match TRBD1. CDR3 size: 15 residues. The ends lost 6 bases at V and 3 bases at J; junction bases unmatched: 8. CDR1 and CDR2 from the germline V gene are MNHEY and SMNVEV (reference sequence). The CDR3 reads CASSSGQVNYNEQFF. The DNA for the CDR3 is TGTGCCAGCAGCTCCGGACAGGTGAACTACAATGAGCAGTTCTTC.

V gene TRBV9 combines with J gene TRBJ1-1; tentatively, D is TRBD1 (6 bases). V was trimmed by 0 bases and J by 7 bases, leaving 7 bases between them. The CDR3 length is 12 residues. Germline CDR1 SGDLS, CDR2 YYNGEE. CDR3 protein: CASSVAGDEAFF. In nucleotides, the CDR3 is TGTGCCAGCAGCGTAGCAGGGGATGAAGCTTTCTTT.

V is TRBV29-1 and J is TRBJ2-1; a possible D gene is TRBD2 (6 bases). This CDR3 region has 12 residues. Trimming pared 3 bases from V and 6 bases from J, leaving 9 bases between. Germline V gives CDR1 SQVTM, CDR2 ANQGSEA. CDR3 DNA sequence: TGCAGCGTTGAGTCGGGGGTCAATGAGCAGTTCTTC. It yields the protein CSVESGVNEQFF.

This clone was counted only a few times. Other nucleotide sequences in the sample specify the same CDR3. The V gene is TRBV5-4, the J gene TRBJ2-3; weak D call: TRBD2 (7 bases). This CDR3 spans 15 amino acids. The germline V gene encodes CDR1 SGHNT and CDR2 YYREEE (reference sequence). The V and J ends lost 2 bases and 0 bases respectively, with 10 bases between them. The DNA for the CDR3 is TGTGCCAGCAGCTTAGGGGGGGCTAGCACAGATACGCAGTATTTT. Residues: CASSLGGASTDTQYF.

The rearrangement links TRBV10-3 to TRBJ1-6; D gene unclear. V lost 9 bases and J lost 8, with 17 bases in between. Germline CDR1 and CDR2: ENHRY and SYGVKD. The CDR3 is made up of 14 amino acids. The CDR3 protein is CAIGSEDRYSPLHF. The CDR3 nucleotides read TGTGCCATAGGGTCGGAGGACCGGTATTCACCCCTCCACTTT.

The chain is built from TRBV30 and TRBJ2-7, with D perhaps TRBD1 (6 bases). Trimming pared 4 bases from V and 7 bases from J, leaving 14 bases between. The CDR3 runs to 12 residues. CDR1 and CDR2 (germline): GTSNPN, SVGIG (reference sequence). CDR3 DNA: TGTGCCTGGACCCGGGACACAGAAGAGCAGTACTTC. It codes for CAWTRDTEEQYF.

This chain uses TRBV7-2 with TRBJ1-2, with unresolved D. From germline, CDR1 is SGHTA and CDR2 FQGNSA. The CDR3 sequence is 15 residues long. V was pared by 5 bases and J by 2 bases, with 15 bases between. CDR3 region: CASSHRLEENYGYTF. The CDR3, as DNA: TGTGCCAGCAGCCATAGATTGGAGGAAAACTATGGCTACACCTTC.

The chain couples TRBV30 to TRBJ1-1; 8 nucleotides align to TRBD1. CDR3 length: 11 residues. Trimming at V came to 2 bases and at J to 11 bases, leaving 4 bases not matched to a gene. The germline V gene has CDR1 GTSNPN and CDR2 SVGIG (reference sequence). CDR3 DNA sequence: TGTGCCTGGAGTCAGGGGGCGACTGCTTTCTTT. It is translated as CAWSQGATAFF. Supplemented by reference TRBV30 and TRBJ1-1, the full variable domain reads SQTIHQWPATLVQPVGSPLSLECTVEGTSNPNLYWYRQAAGRGLQLLFYSVGIGQISSEVPQNLSASRPQDRQFILSSKKLLLSDSGFYLCAWSQGATAFFGQGTRLTVV.

The chain employs TRBV30 and TRBJ1-6; possibly TRBD1 for D (6 bases). Deletions cut 5 bases from V and 8 bases from J, with 13 bases between. Germline V gene data show CDR1 as GTSNPN and CDR2 as SVGIG (reference sequence). CDR3 size: 13 residues. CDR3 nucleotides: TGTGCCTGGTCGGGACAAAGTGATTCACCCCTCCACTTT. Translation gives CAWSGQSDSPLHF.

The CDR3: CASSLKRDSRVYTIYF. The CDR3 nucleotides read TGTGCCAGCAGCTTAAAGCGGGACAGTAGGGTATACACCATATATTTT. The chain has TRBV7-8 and TRBJ1-3, with 7 nucleotides matching TRBD1. CDR1 is SGHVS and CDR2 is FQNEAQ in the germline V gene. CDR3 length equals 16 residues. Trimming at V came to 2 bases and at J to 8 bases, leaving 12 bases not matched to a gene.

The V gene is TRBV10-3, the J gene TRBJ2-3; 7 bases are a match to TRBD1. Germline V gives CDR1 ENHRY, CDR2 SYGVKD. Germline trimming cut 7 bases from V and 2 bases from J; bases unmatched to any gene: 3. This CDR3 has 13 residues. The CDR3 region has the DNA TGTGCCATCACAGGACAGGTCACAGATACGCAGTATTTT. Translating gives CAITGQVTDTQYF.

V usage is TRBV19 and J usage is TRBJ1-1; D remains ambiguous. The germline V gene has CDR1 LNHDA and CDR2 SQIVND (reference sequence). V lost 3 bases to trimming and J lost 1 base, with 12 bases between them. The CDR3 length is 15 residues. CDR3 bases: TGTGCCAGTAGTATCGATAGAGCGGGGAACACTGAAGCTTTCTTT. Protein sequence: CASSIDRAGNTEAFF.

The chain is built from TRBV10-3 and TRBJ2-1; 10 bases are shared with TRBD2. This CDR3 has 17 amino acids. CDR1 and CDR2 (germline): ENHRY, SYGVKD. The V gene end was trimmed by 0 bases and the J gene end by 6 bases; junction bases not matched to a gene: 8. CDR3 protein: CAISESPGTSEINEQFF. CDR3 DNA: TGTGCCATCAGTGAGTCCCCCGGGACTAGCGAGATCAATGAGCAGTTCTTC.

The chain employs TRBV5-6 and TRBJ2-3, with D unresolved. Germline V gene data show CDR1 as SGHDT and CDR2 as YYEEEE. V lost 4 bases and J 5 bases, leaving 8 bases between the germline ends. The CDR3 runs to 12 residues. CDR3 loop: CASSLWKDTQYF. The CDR3 nucleotides read TGTGCCAGCAGCCTCTGGAAAGATACGCAGTATTTT.

Note on this clone: Other DNA sequences of this sample code for an identical CDR3. The chain uses TRBV29-1 and TRBJ2-7, with 7 bases that match TRBD1. V trimming: 3 bases; J trimming: 6 bases; junction bases outside the gene matches: 5. This CDR3 region has 12 residues. Germline V gene data show CDR1 as SQVTM and CDR2 as ANQGSEA. CDR3 DNA sequence: TGCAGCGTTGATAGGGGGCGCGGCGAGCAGTACTTC. Translation gives CSVDRGRGEQYF.

The genes are TRBV28 and TRBJ2-3; TRBD2 matches 9 bases. The length of the CDR3 is 15 residues. Germline CDR1 MDHEN, CDR2 SYDVKM. The V segment lost 8 bases and the J segment 2 bases; nucleotides outside the gene matches: 8. The CDR3 DNA reads TGTGCCAGCTCCACAAGCGGGAGGTCCACAGATACGCAGTATTTT. It translates to CASSTSGRSTDTQYF.

A single count supports this clone. The gene calls are TRBV7-8 and TRBJ2-3; 8 bases are shared with TRBD1. The trim removed 5 bases at V and 1 base at J, leaving 5 bases unmatched. Germline V gene lookup returns CDR1 SGHVS and CDR2 FQNEAQ. CDR3 size: 15 residues. CDR3 nucleotide sequence: TGTGCCAGCAGCCAGGACAGGGTCGGCACAGATACGCAGTATTTT. As protein: CASSQDRVGTDTQYF.

V gene TRBV9 combines with J gene TRBJ2-3; 9 bases agree with TRBD1. The ends lost 0 bases at V and 5 bases at J; junction bases unmatched: 4. Germline values: CDR1 SGDLS, CDR2 YYNGEE. There are 15 residues in the CDR3. Here the CDR3 DNA reads TGTGCCAGCAGCGTAGCACAGGGGGCAAAAGATACGCAGTATTTT. Protein: CASSVAQGAKDTQYF.

The chain employs TRBV30 and TRBJ2-1; TRBD2 matches 8 bases. CDR1 and CDR2 from the germline V gene are GTSNPN and SVGIG (reference sequence). The ends lost 3 bases at V and 4 bases at J; junction bases unmatched: 11. The CDR3 extends over 16 amino acids. The CDR3 sequence: CAWRGQRLAQYNEQFF. The CDR3 bases are TGTGCCTGGAGGGGCCAGCGACTAGCGCAATACAATGAGCAGTTCTTC.

The chain combines TRBV27 with TRBJ2-1, with TRBD1 as a possible D gene (6 bases). Germline loops: CDR1 MNHEY, CDR2 SMNVEV (reference sequence). The CDR3 is 12 amino acids. Trimming removed 8 bases at V and 5 bases at J, with 10 bases between. The CDR3 DNA follows: TGTGCCAGCCAGACAGGCCACAATGAGCAGTTCTTC. Its translation: CASQTGHNEQFF.